The following is a T cell receptor (beta chain) sequence with its context. The target antigen is unknown. This CDR3 spans 15 amino acids. V dropped 6 bases and J dropped 0; count of bases not matched to a gene: 8. Per the germline V gene, CDR1 is SNHLY and CDR2 is FYNNEI. The sample is drawn from a study of cytotoxic CD8 clonotypes in ibrutinib-treated CLL. Across the whole study: More than 9 relapsed/refractory, over 14 treatment-naive; roughly 18 IGHV unmutated. The sample average was about 280,000 productive templates and approximately 94,000 productive rearrangements.

Whole-study results and caveats: Clonality went higher at ibrutinib response and then dropped back toward baseline at progression. Different sampling times were used for sustained-remission and progressing patients.

Assay used: immunoSEQ multiplex PCR; TCRdb lists only in-frame clones, some missing. The profile shows some 100,000 clones, 58% of them singletons. The specimen comprised PBMCs, sampled after 24 months of ibrutinib treatment. The genes are TRBV2 and TRBJ2-7; TRBD1 matches 7 bases. This clonotype was sampled from a human donor with chronic lymphocytic leukemia. The CDR3: CASRKQTGSSYEQYF. CDR3 DNA sequence: TGTGCCAGCAGGAAACAGACAGGGAGCTCCTACGAGCAGTACTTC.